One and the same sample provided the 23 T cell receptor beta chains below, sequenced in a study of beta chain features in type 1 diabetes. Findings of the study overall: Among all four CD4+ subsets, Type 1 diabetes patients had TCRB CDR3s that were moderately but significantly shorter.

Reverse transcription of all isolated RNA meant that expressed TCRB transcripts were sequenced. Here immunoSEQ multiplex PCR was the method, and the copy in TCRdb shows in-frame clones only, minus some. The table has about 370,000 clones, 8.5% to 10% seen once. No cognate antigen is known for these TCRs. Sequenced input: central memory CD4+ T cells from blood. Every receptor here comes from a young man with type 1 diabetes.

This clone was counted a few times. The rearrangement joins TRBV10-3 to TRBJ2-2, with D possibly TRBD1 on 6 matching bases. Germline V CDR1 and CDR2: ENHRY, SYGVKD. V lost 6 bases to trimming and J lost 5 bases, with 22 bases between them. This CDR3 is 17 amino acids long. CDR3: CAIRRRAQGPGTGELFF. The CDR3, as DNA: TGTGCCATCAGGAGGAGAGCCCAGGGGCCGGGGACCGGGGAGCTGTTTTTT.

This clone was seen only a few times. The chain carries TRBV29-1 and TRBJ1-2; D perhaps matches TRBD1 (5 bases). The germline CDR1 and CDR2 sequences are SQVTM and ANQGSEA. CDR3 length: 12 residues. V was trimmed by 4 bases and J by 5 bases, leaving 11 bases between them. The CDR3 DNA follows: TGCAGCGTTGGGGTGGGGCCGTATGGCTACACCTTC. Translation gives CSVGVGPYGYTF.

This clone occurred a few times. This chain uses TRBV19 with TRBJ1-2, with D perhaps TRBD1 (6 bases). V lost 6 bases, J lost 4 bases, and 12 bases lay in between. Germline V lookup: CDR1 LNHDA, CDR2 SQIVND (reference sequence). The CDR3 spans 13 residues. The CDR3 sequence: CASRLDRGYGYTF. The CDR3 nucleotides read TGTGCCAGTAGGCTGGACAGAGGCTATGGCTACACCTTC.

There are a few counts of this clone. The CDR3: CASRAQGNTIYF. CDR3 nucleotides: TGTGCCAGCCGGGCGCAGGGAAACACCATATATTTT. The rearrangement joins TRBV11-2 to TRBJ1-3; D is ambiguous. The germline V and J ends were trimmed by 8 bases and 4 bases, with 9 bases remaining between them. Per the germline V gene, CDR1 is SGHAT and CDR2 is FQNNGV. This CDR3 spans 12 amino acids.

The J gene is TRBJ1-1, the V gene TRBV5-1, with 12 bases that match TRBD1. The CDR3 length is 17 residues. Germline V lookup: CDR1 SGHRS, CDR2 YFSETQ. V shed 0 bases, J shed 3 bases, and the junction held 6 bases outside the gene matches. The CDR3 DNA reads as TGCGCCAGCAGCTTGGTTGCGGGACAGGGGGCTTACACTGAAGCTTTCTTT. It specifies CASSLVAGQGAYTEAFF.

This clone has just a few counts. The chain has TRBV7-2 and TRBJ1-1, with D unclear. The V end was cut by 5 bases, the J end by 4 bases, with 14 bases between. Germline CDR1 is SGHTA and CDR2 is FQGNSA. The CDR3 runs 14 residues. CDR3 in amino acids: CASSPMGRSTEAFF. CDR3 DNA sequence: TGTGCCAGCAGCCCCATGGGTCGTAGCACTGAAGCTTTCTTT. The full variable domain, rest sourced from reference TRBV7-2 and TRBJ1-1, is GAGVSQSPSNKVTEKGKDVELRCDPISGHTALYWYRQSLGQGLEFLIYFQGNSAPDKSGLPSDRFSAERTGGSVSTLTIQRTQQEDSAVYLCASSPMGRSTEAFFGQGTRLTVV.

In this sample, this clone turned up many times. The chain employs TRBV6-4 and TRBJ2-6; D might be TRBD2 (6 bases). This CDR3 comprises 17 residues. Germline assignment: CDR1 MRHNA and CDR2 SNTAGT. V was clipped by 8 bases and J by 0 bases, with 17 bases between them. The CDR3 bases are TGTGCCAGCGGAGGGGCAGGCCAAAGCTCTGGGGCCAACGTCCTGACTTTC. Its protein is CASGGAGQSSGANVLTF.

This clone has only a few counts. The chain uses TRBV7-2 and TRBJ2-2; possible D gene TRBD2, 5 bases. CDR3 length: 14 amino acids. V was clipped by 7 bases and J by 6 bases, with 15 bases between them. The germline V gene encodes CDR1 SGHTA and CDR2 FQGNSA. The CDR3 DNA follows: TGTGCCAGCATCCCAATACCCGGGGCCGGGGAGCTGTTTTTT. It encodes CASIPIPGAGELFF. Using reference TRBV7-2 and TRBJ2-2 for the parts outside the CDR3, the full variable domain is GAGVSQSPSNKVTEKGKDVELRCDPISGHTALYWYRQSLGQGLEFLIYFQGNSAPDKSGLPSDRFSAERTGGSVSTLTIQRTQQEDSAVYLCASIPIPGAGELFFGEGSRLTVL.

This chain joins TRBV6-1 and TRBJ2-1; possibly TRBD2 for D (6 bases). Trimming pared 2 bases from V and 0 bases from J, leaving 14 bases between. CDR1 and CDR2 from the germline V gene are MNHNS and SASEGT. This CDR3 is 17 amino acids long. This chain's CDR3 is CASSESAAGRSYNEQFF. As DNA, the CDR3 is TGTGCCAGCAGTGAATCGGCAGCGGGCCGCTCCTACAATGAGCAGTTCTTC.

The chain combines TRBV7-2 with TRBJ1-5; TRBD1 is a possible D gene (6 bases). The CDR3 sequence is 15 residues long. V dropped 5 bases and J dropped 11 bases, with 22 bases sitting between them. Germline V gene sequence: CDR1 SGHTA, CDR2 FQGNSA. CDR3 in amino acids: CASSQGLLSSESQHF. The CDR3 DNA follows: TGTGCCAGCAGCCAGGGGCTCCTTAGTTCCGAGTCCCAGCATTTT.

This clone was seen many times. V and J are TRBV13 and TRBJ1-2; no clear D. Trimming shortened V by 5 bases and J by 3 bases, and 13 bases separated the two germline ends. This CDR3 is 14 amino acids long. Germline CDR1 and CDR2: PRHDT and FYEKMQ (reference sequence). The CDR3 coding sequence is TGTGCCAGCAGCGATAGGACCAGAGACTATGGCTACACCTTC. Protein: CASSDRTRDYGYTF.

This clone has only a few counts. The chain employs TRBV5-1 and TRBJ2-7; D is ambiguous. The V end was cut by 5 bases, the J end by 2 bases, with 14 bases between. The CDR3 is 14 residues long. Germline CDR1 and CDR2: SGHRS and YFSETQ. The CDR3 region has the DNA TGCGCCAGCAGAAATCAGACCCAAGCCTACGAGCAGTACTTC. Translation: CASRNQTQAYEQYF.

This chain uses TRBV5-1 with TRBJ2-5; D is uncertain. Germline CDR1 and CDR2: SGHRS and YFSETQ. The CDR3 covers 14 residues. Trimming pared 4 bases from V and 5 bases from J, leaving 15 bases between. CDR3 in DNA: TGCGCCAGCAGCCCCCCACTAAGGCCGGAGACCCAGTACTTC. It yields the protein CASSPPLRPETQYF.

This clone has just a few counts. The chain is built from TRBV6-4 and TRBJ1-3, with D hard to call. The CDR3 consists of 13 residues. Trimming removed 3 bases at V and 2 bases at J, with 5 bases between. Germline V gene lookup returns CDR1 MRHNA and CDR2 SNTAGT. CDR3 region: CASSEGPGNTIYF. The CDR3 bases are TGTGCCAGCAGTGAAGGCCCTGGAAACACCATATATTTT.

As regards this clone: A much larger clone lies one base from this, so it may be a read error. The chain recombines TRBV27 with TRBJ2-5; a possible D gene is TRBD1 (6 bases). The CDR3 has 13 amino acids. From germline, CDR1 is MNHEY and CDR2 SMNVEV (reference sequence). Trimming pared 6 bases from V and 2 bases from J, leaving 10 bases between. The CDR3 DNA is TGTGCCAGCAGCTTAGGACAGCAAGAGACCCAGTACTTC. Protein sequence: CASSLGQQETQYF.

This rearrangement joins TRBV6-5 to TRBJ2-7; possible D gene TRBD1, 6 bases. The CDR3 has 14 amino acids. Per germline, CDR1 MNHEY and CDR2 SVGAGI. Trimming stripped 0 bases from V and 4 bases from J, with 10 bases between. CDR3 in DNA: TGTGCCAGCAGTTACTCGGCAGGGGTGTACGAGCAGTACTTC. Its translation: CASSYSAGVYEQYF.

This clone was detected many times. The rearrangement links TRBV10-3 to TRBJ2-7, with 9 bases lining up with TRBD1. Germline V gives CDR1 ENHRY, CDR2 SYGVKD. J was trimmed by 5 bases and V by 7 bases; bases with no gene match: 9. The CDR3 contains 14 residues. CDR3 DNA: TGTGCCATCACTCCGGGACAGGGTAAAGACGAGCAGTACTTC. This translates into CAITPGQGKDEQYF.

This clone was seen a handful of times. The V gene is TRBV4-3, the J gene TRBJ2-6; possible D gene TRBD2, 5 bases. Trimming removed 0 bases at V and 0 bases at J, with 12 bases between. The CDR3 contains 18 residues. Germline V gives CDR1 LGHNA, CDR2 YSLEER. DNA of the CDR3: TGCGCCAGCAGCCAAGAGGGGAGTAGAATCTCTGGGGCCAACGTCCTGACTTTC. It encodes CASSQEGSRISGANVLTF.

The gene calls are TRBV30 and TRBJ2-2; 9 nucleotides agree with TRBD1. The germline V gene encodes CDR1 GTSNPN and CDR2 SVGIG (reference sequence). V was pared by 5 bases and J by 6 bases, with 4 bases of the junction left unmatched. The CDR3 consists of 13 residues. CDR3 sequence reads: CAWSGQGAGELFF. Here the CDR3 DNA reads TGTGCCTGGTCGGGACAGGGCGCCGGGGAGCTGTTTTTT.

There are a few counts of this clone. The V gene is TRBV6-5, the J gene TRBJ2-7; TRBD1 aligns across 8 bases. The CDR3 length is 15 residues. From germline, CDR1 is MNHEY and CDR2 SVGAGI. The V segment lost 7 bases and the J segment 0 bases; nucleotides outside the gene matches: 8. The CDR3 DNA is TGTGCCAGCACCACACAGGGGGGAAGCTCCTACGAGCAGTACTTC. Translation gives CASTTQGGSSYEQYF.

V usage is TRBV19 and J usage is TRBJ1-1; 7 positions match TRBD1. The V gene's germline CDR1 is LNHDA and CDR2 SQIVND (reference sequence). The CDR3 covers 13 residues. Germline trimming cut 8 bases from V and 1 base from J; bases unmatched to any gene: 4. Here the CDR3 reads CASAGTANTEAFF. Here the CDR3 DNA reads TGTGCCAGTGCCGGGACAGCGAACACTGAAGCTTTCTTT.

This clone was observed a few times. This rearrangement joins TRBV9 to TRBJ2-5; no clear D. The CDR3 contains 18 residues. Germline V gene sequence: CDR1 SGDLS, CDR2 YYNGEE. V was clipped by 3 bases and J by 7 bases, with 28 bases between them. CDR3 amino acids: CASSAYLGSGPAEVTQYF. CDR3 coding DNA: TGTGCCAGCAGCGCATACCTTGGATCGGGCCCGGCTGAAGTGACCCAGTACTTC.

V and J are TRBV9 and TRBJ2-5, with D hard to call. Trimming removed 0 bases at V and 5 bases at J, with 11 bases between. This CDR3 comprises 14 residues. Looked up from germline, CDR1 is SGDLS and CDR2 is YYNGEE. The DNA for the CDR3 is TGTGCCAGCAGCGTAGGATCCCCGCCGGAGACCCAGTACTTC. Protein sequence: CASSVGSPPETQYF. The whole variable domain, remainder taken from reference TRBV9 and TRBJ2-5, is DSGVTQTPKHLITATGQRVTLRCSPRSGDLSVYWYQQSLDQGLQFLIQYYNGEERAKGNILERFSAQQFPDLHSELNLSSLELGDSALYFCASSVGSPPETQYFGPGTRLLVL.